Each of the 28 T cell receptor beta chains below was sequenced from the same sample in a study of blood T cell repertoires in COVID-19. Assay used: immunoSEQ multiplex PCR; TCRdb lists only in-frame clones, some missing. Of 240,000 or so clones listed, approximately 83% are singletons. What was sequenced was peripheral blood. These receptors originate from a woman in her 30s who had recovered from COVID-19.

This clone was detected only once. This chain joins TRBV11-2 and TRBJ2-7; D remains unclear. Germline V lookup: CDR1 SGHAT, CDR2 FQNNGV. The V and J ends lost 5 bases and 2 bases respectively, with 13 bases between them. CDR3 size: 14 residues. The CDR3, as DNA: TGTGCCAGCAGCCCAGGCAGGATCACCTACGAGCAGTACTTC. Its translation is CASSPGRITYEQYF.

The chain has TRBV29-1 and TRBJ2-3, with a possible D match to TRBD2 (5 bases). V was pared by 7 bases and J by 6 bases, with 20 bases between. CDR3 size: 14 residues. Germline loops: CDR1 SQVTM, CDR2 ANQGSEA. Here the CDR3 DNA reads TGCAGCGCCCCCGGACTCGACGGGTGGGATACGCAGTATTTT. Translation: CSAPGLDGWDTQYF.

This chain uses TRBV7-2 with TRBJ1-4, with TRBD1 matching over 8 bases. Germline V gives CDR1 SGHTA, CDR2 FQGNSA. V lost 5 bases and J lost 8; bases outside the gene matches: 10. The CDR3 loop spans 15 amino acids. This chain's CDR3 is CASSLNRGVEEKLFF. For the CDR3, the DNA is TGTGCCAGCAGCCTAAACAGGGGGGTTGAGGAAAAACTGTTTTTT.

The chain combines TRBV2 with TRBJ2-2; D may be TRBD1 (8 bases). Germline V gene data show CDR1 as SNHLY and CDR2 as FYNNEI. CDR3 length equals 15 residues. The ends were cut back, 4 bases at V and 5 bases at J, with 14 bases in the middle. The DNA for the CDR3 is TGTGCCAGCAGTGGAAACAGGGGGGGGACCGGGGAGCTGTTTTTT. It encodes CASSGNRGGTGELFF.

The CDR3 sequence: CASSRQGTGNTIYF. CDR3 DNA: TGTGCCAGCAGTCGTCAGGGGACTGGAAACACCATATATTTT. The chain joins TRBV6-5 to TRBJ1-3; TRBD1 is a possible D gene (6 bases). V lost 5 bases and J lost 2, with 10 bases in between. The CDR3 sequence is 14 residues long. CDR1 is MNHEY, CDR2 SVGAGI, per germline.

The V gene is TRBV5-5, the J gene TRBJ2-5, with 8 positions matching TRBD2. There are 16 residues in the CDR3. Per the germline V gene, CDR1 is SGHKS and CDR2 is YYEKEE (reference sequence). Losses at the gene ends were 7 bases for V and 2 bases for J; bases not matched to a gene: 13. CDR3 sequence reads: CASYLSGRGLQETQYF. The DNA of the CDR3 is TGTGCCAGCTACTTGTCCGGGAGGGGTTTGCAAGAGACCCAGTACTTC.

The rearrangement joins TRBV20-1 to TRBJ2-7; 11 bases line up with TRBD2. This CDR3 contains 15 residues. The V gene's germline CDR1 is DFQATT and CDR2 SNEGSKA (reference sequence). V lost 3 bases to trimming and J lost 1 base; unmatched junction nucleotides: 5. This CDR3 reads CSASGGLAASYEQYF. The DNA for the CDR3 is TGCAGTGCTAGTGGGGGACTAGCGGCATCCTACGAGCAGTACTTC.

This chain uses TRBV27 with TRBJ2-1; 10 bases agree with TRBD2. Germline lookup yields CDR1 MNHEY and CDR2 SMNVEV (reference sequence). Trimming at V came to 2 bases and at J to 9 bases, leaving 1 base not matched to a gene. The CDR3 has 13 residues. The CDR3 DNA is TGTGCCAGCAGTTTAAGCGGGGGGGCTGAGCAGTTCTTC. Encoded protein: CASSLSGGAEQFF.

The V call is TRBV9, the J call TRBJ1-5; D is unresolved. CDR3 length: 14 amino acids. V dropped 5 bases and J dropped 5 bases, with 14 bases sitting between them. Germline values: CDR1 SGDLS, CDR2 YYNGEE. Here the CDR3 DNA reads TGTGCCAGCAGTCGGGAGAGTGCGGATCAGCCCCAGCATTTT. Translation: CASSRESADQPQHF.

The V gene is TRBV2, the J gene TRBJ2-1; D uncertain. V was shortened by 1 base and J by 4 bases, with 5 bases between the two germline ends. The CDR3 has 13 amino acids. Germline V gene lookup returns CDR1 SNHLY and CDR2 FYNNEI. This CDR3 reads CASSEVSYNEQFF. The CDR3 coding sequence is TGTGCCAGCAGTGAAGTCTCGTACAATGAGCAGTTCTTC.

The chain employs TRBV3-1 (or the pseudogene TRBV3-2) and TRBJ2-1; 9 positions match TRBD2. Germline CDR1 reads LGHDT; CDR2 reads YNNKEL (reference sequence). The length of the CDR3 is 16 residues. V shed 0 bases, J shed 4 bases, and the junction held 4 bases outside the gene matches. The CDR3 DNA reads TGTGCCAGCAGCCAAGACCAGGGACTAGCTTACAATGAGCAGTTCTTC. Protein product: CASSQDQGLAYNEQFF.

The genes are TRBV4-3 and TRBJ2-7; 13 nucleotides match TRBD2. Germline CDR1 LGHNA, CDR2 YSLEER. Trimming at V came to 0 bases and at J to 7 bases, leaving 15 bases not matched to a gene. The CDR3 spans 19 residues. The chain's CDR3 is CASSQDPPSWTSGGREQYF. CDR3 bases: TGCGCCAGCAGCCAAGACCCCCCCTCTTGGACTAGCGGGGGCCGGGAGCAGTACTTC.

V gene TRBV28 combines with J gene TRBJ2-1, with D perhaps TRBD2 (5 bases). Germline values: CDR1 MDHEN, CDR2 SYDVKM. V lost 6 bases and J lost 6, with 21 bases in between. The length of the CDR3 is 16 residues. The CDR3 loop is CASREAGKAAPNEQFF. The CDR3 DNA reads TGTGCCAGCAGGGAGGCCGGGAAGGCAGCTCCCAATGAGCAGTTCTTC.

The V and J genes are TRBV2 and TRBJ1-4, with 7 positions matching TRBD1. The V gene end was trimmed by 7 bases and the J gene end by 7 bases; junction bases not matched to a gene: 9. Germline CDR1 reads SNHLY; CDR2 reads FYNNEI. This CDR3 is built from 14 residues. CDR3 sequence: CASTIRGRSEKLFF. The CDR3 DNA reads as TGTGCCAGCACGATCAGGGGGAGGAGTGAAAAACTGTTTTTT.

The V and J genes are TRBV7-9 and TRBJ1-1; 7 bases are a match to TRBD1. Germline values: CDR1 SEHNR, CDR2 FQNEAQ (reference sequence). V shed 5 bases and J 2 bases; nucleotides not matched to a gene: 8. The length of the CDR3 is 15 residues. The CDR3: CASSDRRDSNTEAFF. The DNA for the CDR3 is TGTGCCAGCAGCGACCGCCGGGACAGTAACACTGAAGCTTTCTTT.

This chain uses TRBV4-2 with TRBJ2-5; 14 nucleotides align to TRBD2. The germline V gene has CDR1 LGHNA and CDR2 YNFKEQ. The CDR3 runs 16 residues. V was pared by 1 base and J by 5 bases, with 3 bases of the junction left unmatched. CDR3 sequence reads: CASSQAGTSGGETQYF. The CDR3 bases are TGTGCCAGCAGCCAAGCCGGGACTAGCGGGGGTGAGACCCAGTACTTC.

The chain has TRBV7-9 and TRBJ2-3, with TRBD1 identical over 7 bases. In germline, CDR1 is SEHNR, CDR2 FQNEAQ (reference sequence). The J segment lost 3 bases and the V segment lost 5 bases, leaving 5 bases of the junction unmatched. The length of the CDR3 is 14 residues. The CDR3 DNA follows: TGTGCCAGCAGCCCGGCGGACAGGACAGATACGCAGTATTTT. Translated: CASSPADRTDTQYF.

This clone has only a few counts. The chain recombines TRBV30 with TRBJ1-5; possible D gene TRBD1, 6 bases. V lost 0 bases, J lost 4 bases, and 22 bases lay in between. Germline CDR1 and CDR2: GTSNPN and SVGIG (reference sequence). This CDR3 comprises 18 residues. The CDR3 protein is CAWSVQGRGGSGNQPQHF. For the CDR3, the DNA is TGTGCCTGGAGTGTACAGGGTCGGGGTGGGAGTGGGAATCAGCCCCAGCATTTT.

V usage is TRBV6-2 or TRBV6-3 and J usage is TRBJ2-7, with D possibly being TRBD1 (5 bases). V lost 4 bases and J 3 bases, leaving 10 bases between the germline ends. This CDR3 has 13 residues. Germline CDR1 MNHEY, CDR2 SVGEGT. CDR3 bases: TGTGCCAGCAGTTGGCCGACAGTCTACGAGCAGTACTTC. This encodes CASSWPTVYEQYF.

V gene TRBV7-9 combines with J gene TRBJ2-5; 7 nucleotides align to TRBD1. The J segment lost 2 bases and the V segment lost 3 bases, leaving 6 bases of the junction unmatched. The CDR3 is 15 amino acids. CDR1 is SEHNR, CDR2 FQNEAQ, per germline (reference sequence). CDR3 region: CASSFRTGPQETQYF. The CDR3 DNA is TGTGCCAGCAGCTTCCGGACAGGACCTCAAGAGACCCAGTACTTC.

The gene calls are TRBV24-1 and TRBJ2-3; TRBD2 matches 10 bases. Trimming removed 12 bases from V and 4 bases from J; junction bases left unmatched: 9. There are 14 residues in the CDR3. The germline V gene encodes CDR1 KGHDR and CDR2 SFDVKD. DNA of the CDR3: TGTGCCCCAAAAGCGGGGGGGGCGGCAGATACGCAGTATTTT. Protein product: CAPKAGGAADTQYF.

This CDR3 is CASSLDGDTRIYNEQFF. The CDR3 DNA reads as TGTGCCAGCAGTTTAGACGGGGACACTAGAATTTACAATGAGCAGTTCTTC. This chain joins TRBV27 and TRBJ2-1, with D perhaps TRBD1 (6 bases). The CDR3 sequence is 17 residues long. V was clipped by 2 bases and J by 4 bases, with 18 bases between them. Germline V gene sequence: CDR1 MNHEY, CDR2 SMNVEV (reference sequence).

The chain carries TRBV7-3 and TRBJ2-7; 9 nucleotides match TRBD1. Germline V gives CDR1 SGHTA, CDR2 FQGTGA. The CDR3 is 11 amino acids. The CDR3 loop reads CASSDHRGLLV. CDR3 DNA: TGTGCCAGCAGCGACCACAGGGGGCTGCTCGTC.

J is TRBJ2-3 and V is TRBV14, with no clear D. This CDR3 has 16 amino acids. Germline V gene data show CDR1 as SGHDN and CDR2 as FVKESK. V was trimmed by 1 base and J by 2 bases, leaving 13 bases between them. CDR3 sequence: CASSQGAGLDTDTQYF. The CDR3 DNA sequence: TGTGCCAGCAGCCAAGGGGCAGGCTTGGACACAGATACGCAGTATTTT.

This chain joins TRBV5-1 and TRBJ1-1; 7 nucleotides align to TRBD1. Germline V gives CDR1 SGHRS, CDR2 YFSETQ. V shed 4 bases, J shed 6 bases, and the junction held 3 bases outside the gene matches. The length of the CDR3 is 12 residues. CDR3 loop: CASSLQGAEAFF. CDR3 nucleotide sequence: TGCGCCAGCAGCCTGCAGGGGGCTGAAGCTTTCTTT.

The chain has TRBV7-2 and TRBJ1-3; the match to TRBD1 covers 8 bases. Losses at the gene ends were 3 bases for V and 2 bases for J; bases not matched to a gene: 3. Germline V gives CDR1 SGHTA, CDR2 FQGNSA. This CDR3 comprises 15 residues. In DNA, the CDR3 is TGTGCCAGCAGCTTTGACAGGGGCGCTGGAAACACCATATATTTT. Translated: CASSFDRGAGNTIYF.

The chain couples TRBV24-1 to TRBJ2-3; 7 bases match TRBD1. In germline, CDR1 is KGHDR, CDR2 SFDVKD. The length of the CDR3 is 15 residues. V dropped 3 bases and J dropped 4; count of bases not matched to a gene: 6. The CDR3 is CATSDGDRAADTQYF. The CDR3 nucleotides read TGTGCCACCAGTGATGGCGACAGGGCTGCAGATACGCAGTATTTT.

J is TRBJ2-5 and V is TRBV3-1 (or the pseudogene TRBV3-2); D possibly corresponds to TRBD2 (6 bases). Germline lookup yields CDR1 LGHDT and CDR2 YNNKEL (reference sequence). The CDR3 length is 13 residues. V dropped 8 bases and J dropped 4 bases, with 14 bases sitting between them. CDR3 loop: CASSARGGETQYF. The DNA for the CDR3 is TGTGCCAGCTCCGCGCGGGGTGGAGAGACCCAGTACTTC.